This TCR beta chain was found in a study of long-term antiretroviral therapy in people with HIV. Survey level was the resolution at which the v3.0 immunoSEQ assay ran. Clones were read by immunoSEQ multiplex PCR, and TCRdb kept only the in-frame ones, dropping some. Found here are some 35,000 clones, 75% to 90% of them singletons; the top ten hold about 10%. The trim removed 0 bases at V and 6 bases at J, leaving 1 base unmatched. The germline V gene has CDR1 MNHEY and CDR2 SVGAGI. The CDR3 sequence is 13 residues long. This specimen was unsorted PBMCs, taken 2.2 years after starting antiretroviral therapy. This TCR derives from a man aged 18 to 29 with HIV. The J gene is TRBJ1-2, the V gene TRBV6-5; 7 bases fit TRBD1. CDR3 DNA: TGTGCCAGCAGTTACTCAGGGGGCGATGGCTACACCTTC. Its protein is CASSYSGGDGYTF.